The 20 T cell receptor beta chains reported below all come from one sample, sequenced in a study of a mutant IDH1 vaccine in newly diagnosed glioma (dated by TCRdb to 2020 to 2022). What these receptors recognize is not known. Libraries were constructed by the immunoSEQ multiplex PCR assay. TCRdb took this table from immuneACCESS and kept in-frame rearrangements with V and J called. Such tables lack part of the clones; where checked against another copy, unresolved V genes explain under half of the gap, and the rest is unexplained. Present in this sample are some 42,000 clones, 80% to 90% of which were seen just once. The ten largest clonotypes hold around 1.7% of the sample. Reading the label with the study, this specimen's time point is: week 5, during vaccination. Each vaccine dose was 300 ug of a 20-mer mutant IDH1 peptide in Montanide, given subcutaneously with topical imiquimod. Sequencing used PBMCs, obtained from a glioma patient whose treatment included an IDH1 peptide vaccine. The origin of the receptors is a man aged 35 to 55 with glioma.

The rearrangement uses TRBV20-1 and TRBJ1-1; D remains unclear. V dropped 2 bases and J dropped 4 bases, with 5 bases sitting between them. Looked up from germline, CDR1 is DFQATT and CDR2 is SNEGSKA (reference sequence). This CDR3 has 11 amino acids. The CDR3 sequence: CSARKVTEAFF. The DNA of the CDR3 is TGCAGTGCTAGAAAGGTCACTGAAGCTTTCTTT.

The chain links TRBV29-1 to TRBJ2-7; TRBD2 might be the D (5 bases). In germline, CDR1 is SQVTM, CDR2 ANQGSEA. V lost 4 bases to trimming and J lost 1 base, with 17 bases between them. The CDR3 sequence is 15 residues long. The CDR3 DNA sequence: TGCAGCGTTGTAGTCGGGAAAGTGCGGTCCTACGAGCAGTACTTC. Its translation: CSVVVGKVRSYEQYF.

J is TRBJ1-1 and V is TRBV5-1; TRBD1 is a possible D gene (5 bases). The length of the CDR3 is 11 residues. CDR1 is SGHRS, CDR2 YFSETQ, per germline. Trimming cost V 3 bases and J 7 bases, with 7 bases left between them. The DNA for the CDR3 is TGCGCCAGCAGCTCTGACAGTGAAGCTTTCTTT. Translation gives CASSSDSEAFF.

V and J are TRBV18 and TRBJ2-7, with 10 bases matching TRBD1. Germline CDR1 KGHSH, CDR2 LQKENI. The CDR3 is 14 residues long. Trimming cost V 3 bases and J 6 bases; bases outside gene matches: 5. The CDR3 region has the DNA TGTGCCAGCTCACCGGACAGGGGGTATAGCGAGCAGTACTTC. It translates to CASSPDRGYSEQYF.

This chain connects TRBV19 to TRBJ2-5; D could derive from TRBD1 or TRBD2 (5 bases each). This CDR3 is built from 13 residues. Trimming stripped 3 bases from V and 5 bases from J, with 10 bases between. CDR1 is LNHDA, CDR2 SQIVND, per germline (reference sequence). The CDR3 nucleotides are TGTGCCAGTAGTATGATCAGGGAGGAGACCCAGTACTTC. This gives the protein CASSMIREETQYF. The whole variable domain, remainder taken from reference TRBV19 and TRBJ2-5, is DGGITQSPKYLFRKEGQNVTLSCEQNLNHDAMYWYRQDPGQGLRLIYYSQIVNDFQKGDIAEGYSVSREKKESFPLTVTSAQKNPTAFYLCASSMIREETQYFGPGTRLLVL.

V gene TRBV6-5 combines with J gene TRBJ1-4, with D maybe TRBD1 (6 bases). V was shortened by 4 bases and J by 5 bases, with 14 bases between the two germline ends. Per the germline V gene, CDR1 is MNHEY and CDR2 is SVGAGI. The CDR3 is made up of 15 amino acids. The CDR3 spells CASSLYGQKNEKLFF. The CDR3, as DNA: TGTGCCAGCAGTTTATACGGACAGAAGAATGAAAAACTGTTTTTT.

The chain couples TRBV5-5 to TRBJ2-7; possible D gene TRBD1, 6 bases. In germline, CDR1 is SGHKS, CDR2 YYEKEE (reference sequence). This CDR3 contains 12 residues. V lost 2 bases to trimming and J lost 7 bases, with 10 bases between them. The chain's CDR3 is CASSFQGREQYF. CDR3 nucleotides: TGTGCCAGCAGCTTTCAGGGGAGAGAGCAGTACTTC.

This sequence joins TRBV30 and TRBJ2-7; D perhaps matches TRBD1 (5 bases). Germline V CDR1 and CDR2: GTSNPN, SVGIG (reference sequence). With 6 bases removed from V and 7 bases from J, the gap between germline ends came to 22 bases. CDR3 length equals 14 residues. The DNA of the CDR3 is TGTGCCTGTGACCCCGGACACGGTGGAAGAGAGCAGTACTTC. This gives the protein CACDPGHGGREQYF.

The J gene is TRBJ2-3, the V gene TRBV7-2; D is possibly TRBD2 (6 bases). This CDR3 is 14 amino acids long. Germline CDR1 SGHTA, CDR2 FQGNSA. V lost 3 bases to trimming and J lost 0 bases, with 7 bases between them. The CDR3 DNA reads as TGTGCCAGCAGCTTGGGGACTAGCACAGATACGCAGTATTTT. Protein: CASSLGTSTDTQYF.

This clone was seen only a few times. CDR3 amino acids: CASSQLIESTDTQYF. The CDR3 nucleotides are TGTGCCAGCAGCCAGCTAATAGAATCCACAGATACGCAGTATTTT. The chain employs TRBV4-2 and TRBJ2-3, with D hard to call. Trimming took 3 bases from V and 2 from J, leaving 12 bases between them. The CDR3 consists of 15 residues. Germline CDR1 LGHNA, CDR2 YNFKEQ.

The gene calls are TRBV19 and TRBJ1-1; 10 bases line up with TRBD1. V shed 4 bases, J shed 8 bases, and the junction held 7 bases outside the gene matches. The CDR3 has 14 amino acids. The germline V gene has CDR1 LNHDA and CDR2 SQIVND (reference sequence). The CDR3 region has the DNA TGTGCCAGTAGTACGGGACAGGGGTACCCGGAAGCTTTCTTT. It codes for CASSTGQGYPEAFF.

The CDR3, as DNA: TGTGCCAGCAGCACCGCCGGGACAGGGGGTTTCGGCGAGCAGTACTTC. The encoded protein is CASSTAGTGGFGEQYF. V gene TRBV28 combines with J gene TRBJ2-7; 11 bases are shared with TRBD1. Trimming cost V 6 bases and J 6 bases; bases outside gene matches: 13. Looked up from germline, CDR1 is MDHEN and CDR2 is SYDVKM. The CDR3 has 16 amino acids.

CDR3 in DNA: TGTGCCAGTAGTAATACAGTATCTGAAGCTTTCTTT. Protein: CASSNTVSEAFF. The chain links TRBV19 to TRBJ1-1; D uncertain. Looked up from germline, CDR1 is LNHDA and CDR2 is SQIVND (reference sequence). There are 12 residues in the CDR3. Trimming took 4 bases from V and 6 from J, leaving 9 bases between them.

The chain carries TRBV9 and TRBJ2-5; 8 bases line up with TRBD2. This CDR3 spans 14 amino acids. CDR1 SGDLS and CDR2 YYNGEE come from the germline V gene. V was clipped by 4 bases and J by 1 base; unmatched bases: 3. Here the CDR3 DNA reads TGTGCCAGCAGCCCGGGAGGGGCCCAAGAGACCCAGTACTTC. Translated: CASSPGGAQETQYF.

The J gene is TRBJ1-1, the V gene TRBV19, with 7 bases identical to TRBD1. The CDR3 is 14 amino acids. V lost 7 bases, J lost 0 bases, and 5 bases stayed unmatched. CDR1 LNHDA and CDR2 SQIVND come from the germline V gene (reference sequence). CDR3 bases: TGTGCCAGTAACCCGGGACAGCTGAACACTGAAGCTTTCTTT. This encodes CASNPGQLNTEAFF.

The CDR3 region is CASSNGGGETQYF. The CDR3 nucleotides read TGCGCCAGCAGCAACGGGGGCGGAGAGACCCAGTACTTC. The chain uses TRBV5-1 and TRBJ2-5; D possibly uses TRBD1 or TRBD2 (6 bases each). In germline, CDR1 is SGHRS, CDR2 YFSETQ. The CDR3 totals 13 residues. Trimming stripped 4 bases from V and 4 bases from J, with 11 bases between.

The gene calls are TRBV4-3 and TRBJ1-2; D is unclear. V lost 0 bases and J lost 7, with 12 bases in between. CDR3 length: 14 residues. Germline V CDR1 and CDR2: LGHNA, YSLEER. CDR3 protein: CASSQDITVPGYTF. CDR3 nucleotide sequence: TGCGCCAGCAGCCAAGATATAACCGTACCTGGCTACACCTTC.

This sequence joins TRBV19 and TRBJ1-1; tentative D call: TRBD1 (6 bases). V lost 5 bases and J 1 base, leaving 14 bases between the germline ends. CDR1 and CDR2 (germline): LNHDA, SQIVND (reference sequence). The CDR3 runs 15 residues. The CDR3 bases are TGTGCCAGTAGTGCCTACAGGGTAGGGAACACTGAAGCTTTCTTT. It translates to CASSAYRVGNTEAFF.

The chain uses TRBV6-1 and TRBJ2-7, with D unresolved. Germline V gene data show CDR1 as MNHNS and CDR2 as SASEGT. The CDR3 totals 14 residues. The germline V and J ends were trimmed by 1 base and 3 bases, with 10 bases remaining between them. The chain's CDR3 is CASSEGGQIYEQYF. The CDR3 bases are TGTGCCAGCAGTGAAGGTGGGCAGATCTACGAGCAGTACTTC.

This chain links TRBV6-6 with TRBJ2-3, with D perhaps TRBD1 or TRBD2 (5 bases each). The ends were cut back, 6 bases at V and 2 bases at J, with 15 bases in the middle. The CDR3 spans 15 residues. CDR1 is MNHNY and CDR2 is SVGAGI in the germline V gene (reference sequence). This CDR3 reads CASSYGAPLTDTQYF. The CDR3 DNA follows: TGTGCCAGCAGCTACGGGGCTCCCCTCACAGATACGCAGTATTTT.